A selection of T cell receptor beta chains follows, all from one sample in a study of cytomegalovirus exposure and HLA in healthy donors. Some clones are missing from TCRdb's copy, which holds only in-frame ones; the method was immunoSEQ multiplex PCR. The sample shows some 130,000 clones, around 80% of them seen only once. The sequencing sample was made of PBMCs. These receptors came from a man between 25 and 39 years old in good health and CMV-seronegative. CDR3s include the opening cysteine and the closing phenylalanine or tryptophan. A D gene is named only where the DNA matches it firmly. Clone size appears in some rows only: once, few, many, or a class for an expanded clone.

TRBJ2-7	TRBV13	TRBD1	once	TGTGCCAGCAGCTTCGGGACAGCCGAGCAGTACTTC	CASSFGTAEQYF
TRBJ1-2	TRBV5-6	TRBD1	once	TGTGCCAGCAGTATTACAGGGGACTATGGCTACACCTTC	CASSITGDYGYTF
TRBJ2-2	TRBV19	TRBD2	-	TGTGCCAGCCCGAAGGGACTAGCGGGTTGGGGTATAAGCACCGGGGAGCTGTTTTTT	CASPKGLAGWGISTGELFF
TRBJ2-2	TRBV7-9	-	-	TGTGCCAGCAGCTTAGCGGCAGGGCTGAACACCGGGGAGCTGTTTTTT	CASSLAAGLNTGELFF
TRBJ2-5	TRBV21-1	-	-	TGTGCCAGCAGTATAGCAGGAGGGCTACAAGAGACCCAGTACTTC	CASSIAGGLQETQYF
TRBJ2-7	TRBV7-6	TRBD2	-	TGTGCCAGCAGCTTGGGTGGGACTAGCGGATACGAGCAGTACTTC	CASSLGGTSGYEQYF
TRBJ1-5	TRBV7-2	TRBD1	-	TGTGCCAGCAGGGACAGGACTAATCAGCCCCAGCATTTT	CASRDRTNQPQHF
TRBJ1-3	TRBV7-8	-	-	TGTGCCACCAGTCGGGACATTTCTGGAAACACCATATATTTT	CATSRDISGNTIYF
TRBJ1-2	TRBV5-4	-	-	TGTGCCAGCCGGGCGGGGGGCAGCTATGGCTACACCTTC	CASRAGGSYGYTF
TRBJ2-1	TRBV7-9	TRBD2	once	TGTGCCAGCAGCCCGACTAGCGGCTCCTACAATGAGCAGTTCTTC	CASSPTSGSYNEQFF
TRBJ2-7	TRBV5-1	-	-	TGCGCCAGCAGCACGTCGGGGGCGGGAGTGGACGAGCAGTACTTC	CASSTSGAGVDEQYF
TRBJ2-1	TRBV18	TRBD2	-	TGTGCCAGCTCACCTGGACTAGCGGGAGTGGAGCAGTTCTTC	CASSPGLAGVEQFF
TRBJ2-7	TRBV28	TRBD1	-	TGTGCCAGCAGTCCGCAGGGGGCTTACGACGAGCAGTACTTC	CASSPQGAYDEQYF
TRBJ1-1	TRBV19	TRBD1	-	TGTGCCACCCGGGACAGGAACACTGAAGCTTTCTTT	CATRDRNTEAFF
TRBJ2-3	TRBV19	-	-	TGTGCCAGTAGTGACCGACAGCCAGATACGCAGTATTTT	CASSDRQPDTQYF
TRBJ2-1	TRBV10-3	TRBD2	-	TGTGCCATCAGCGAAGGCGGGAGTCTTTACAATGAGCAGTTCTTC	CAISEGGSLYNEQFF
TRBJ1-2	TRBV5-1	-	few	TGCGCCAGCAGCTTCCAGGGCGGCTACACCTTC	CASSFQGGYTF
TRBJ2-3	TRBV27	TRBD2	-	TGTGCCAGCAGTGATGACACAAGCGGGATGTTCGGAGATACGCAGTATTTT	CASSDDTSGMFGDTQYF
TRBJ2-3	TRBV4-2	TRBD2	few	TGTGCCAGCAGGCGGACTAGCAGAAGCACAGATACGCAGTATTTT	CASRRTSRSTDTQYF
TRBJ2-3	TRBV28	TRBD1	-	TGTGCCAGCAGTCTCCGGGACAGGGGAGATACGCAGTATTTT	CASSLRDRGDTQYF